A single sample is the source of the 23 T cell receptor beta chains below, sequenced in a study of blood T cells in healthy people across ages. Together with a sample-barcoded 5' primer, a J-beta primer mix was included in a second PCR lasting about 7 to 12 cycles. TCRdb recomputed calls from the 5' RACE reads with MiXCR, one row per CDR3 protein. This sample yields 800,000 to 950,000 distinct CDR3 sequences, of which 25% to 35% are seen a single time; about 9.4% belongs to the top ten. In addition, the sample was reused for a study of T cells of mothers and their children.

Sequencing was performed on blood. These receptors were taken from a woman aged 40 to 50 in good health.

This chain uses TRBV14 with TRBJ2-1, with D uncertain. The germline V gene encodes CDR1 SGHDN and CDR2 FVKESK. Between the trimmed V and J ends, which lost 4 bases and 4 bases, there was a span of 17 bases. This CDR3 is built from 16 residues. The CDR3 nucleotides read TGTGCCAGCAGCCCACTAAACCCTGACGTGTACAATGAGCAGTTCTTC. Residues: CASSPLNPDVYNEQFF.

This clonotype was found a few times. The genes are TRBV20-1 and TRBJ1-4, with D unresolved. V was shortened by 0 bases and J by 6 bases, with 14 bases between the two germline ends. The CDR3 loop spans 15 amino acids. In germline, CDR1 is DFQATT, CDR2 SNEGSKA (reference sequence). CDR3: CSARDLLVTDEKLFF. CDR3 nucleotides: TGCAGTGCTAGAGATCTCCTAGTAACAGATGAAAAACTGTTTTTT.

At least ten counts were recorded for this clonotype. The J gene is TRBJ1-1, the V gene TRBV12-3 or TRBV12-4; D not resolved. This CDR3 region has 14 residues. Trimming shortened V by 6 bases and J by 4 bases, and 15 bases separated the two germline ends. CDR3 nucleotide sequence: TGTGCCAGCAGCCAAAACTCCGGGAGCACTGAAGCTTTCTTT. Amino acids: CASSQNSGSTEAFF.

The chain carries TRBV24-1 and TRBJ2-5, with TRBD2 matching 7 bases. The J segment lost 0 bases and the V segment lost 4 bases, leaving 10 bases of the junction unmatched. This CDR3 has 17 residues. Per germline, CDR1 KGHDR and CDR2 SFDVKD. In DNA, the CDR3 is TGTGCCACCAGTGAGTCGGGACTAAAGCGGTACCAAGAGACCCAGTACTTC. It specifies CATSESGLKRYQETQYF.

This clonotype was observed once. One junction end disagrees with the germline gene, perhaps due to a read error. This rearrangement joins TRBV28 to TRBJ2-5; D remains unclear. Germline-derived CDR1 and CDR2 are MDHEN and SYDVKM. The CDR3 sequence is 13 residues long. CDR3 loop: CTSSFGLGETQYF. In DNA form, the CDR3 reads TGTACCAGCAGTTTCGGCCTAGGGGAGACCCAGTACTTC. Filled out from reference TRBV28 and TRBJ2-5, the complete variable domain reads DVKVTQSSRYLVKRTGEKVFLECVQDMDHENMFWYRQDPGLGLRLIYFSYDVKMKEKGDIPEGYSVSREKKERFSLILESASTNQTSMYLCTSSFGLGETQYFGPGTRLLVL.

V gene TRBV27 combines with J gene TRBJ1-2; TRBD1 might be the D (5 bases). V was cut by 2 bases and J by 10 bases, with 14 bases left in between. This CDR3 contains 13 residues. Germline loops: CDR1 MNHEY, CDR2 SMNVEV (reference sequence). The CDR3: CASSLRGRPSYTF. Here the CDR3 DNA reads TGTGCCAGCAGTTTACGGGGCAGGCCCTCCTACACCTTC.

This clonotype appeared a few times. The CDR3 sequence is CASSPQGGPYNEQYF. DNA for the CDR3: TGTGCCAGCAGCCCGCAGGGGGGACCTTACAATGAGCAGTACTTC. This chain uses TRBV7-3 with TRBJ2-7; D perhaps matches TRBD1 (7 bases). This CDR3 region has 15 residues. Trimming cost V 5 bases and J 7 bases, with 21 bases left between them. Per the germline V gene, CDR1 is SGHTA and CDR2 is FQGTGA.

This clonotype was detected many times. The chain combines TRBV28 with TRBJ2-5; TRBD2 is a possible D gene (6 bases). V shed 2 bases and J shed 4 bases, with 17 bases lying between them. Germline V gene sequence: CDR1 MDHEN, CDR2 SYDVKM. This CDR3 is built from 16 residues. The CDR3 nucleotides read TGTGCCAGCAGTTTAATAGTTGTCCGGGGACTAGAGACCCAGTACTTC. As protein: CASSLIVVRGLETQYF. Variable domain in full (rest from reference TRBV28 and TRBJ2-5): DVKVTQSSRYLVKRTGEKVFLECVQDMDHENMFWYRQDPGLGLRLIYFSYDVKMKEKGDIPEGYSVSREKKERFSLILESASTNQTSMYLCASSLIVVRGLETQYFGPGTRLLVL.

This sequence joins TRBV3-1 and TRBJ2-5, with D uncertain. Germline V CDR1 and CDR2: LGHDT, YNNKEL (reference sequence). The CDR3 length is 15 residues. The germline V and J ends were trimmed by 4 bases and 1 base, with 13 bases remaining between them. The CDR3 here is CASSPRVGTQETQYF. CDR3 DNA: TGTGCCAGCAGCCCCCGGGTTGGAACCCAAGAGACCCAGTACTTC.

This clonotype was observed a few times. The chain joins TRBV12-3 or TRBV12-4 to TRBJ1-2; tentative D call: TRBD1 (5 bases). Trimming left V 1 base short and J 7 bases short, with 13 bases between. The CDR3 sequence is 14 residues long. CDR3 sequence: CASSLERTPFGYTF. In DNA, the CDR3 is TGTGCCAGCAGTTTAGAAAGGACACCCTTTGGCTACACCTTC.

V and J are TRBV29-1 and TRBJ1-1, with D possibly being TRBD1 (6 bases). The CDR3 is 11 amino acids. CDR1 SQVTM and CDR2 ANQGSEA come from the germline V gene. CDR3: CSTGSRTEAFF. The CDR3 DNA reads as TGCAGTACAGGGTCCCGAACTGAAGCTTTCTTT.

This clonotype came up a few times. This chain uses TRBV7-6 with TRBJ1-1; 7 bases line up with TRBD1. CDR3 length: 15 amino acids. Germline V gene data show CDR1 as SGHVS and CDR2 as FNYEAQ. J was trimmed by 2 bases and V by 3 bases; bases with no gene match: 6. The CDR3: CASSLQGGANTEAFF. CDR3 DNA: TGTGCCAGCAGCTTGCAGGGGGGGGCCAACACTGAAGCTTTCTTT.

This clonotype has more than one count but fewer than ten. The J gene is TRBJ1-2, the V gene TRBV29-1; D perhaps matches TRBD1 (6 bases). The CDR3 totals 14 residues. With 5 bases removed from V and 3 bases from J, the gap between germline ends came to 16 bases. Looked up from germline, CDR1 is SQVTM and CDR2 is ANQGSEA. CDR3 in DNA: TGCAGCGTTACAGGCAGGGGCGACGACTATGGCTACACCTTC. This encodes CSVTGRGDDYGYTF.

The chain uses TRBV28 and TRBJ2-1, with D hard to call. From germline, CDR1 is MDHEN and CDR2 SYDVKM. The V end was cut by 5 bases, the J end by 6 bases, with 8 bases between. The CDR3 runs 12 residues. The chain's CDR3 is CASSMDLNEQFF. CDR3 coding DNA: TGTGCCAGCAGTATGGACCTCAATGAGCAGTTCTTC.

The CDR3 reads CSAGTGVSGANVLTF. The CDR3 DNA reads as TGCAGCGCCGGGACAGGGGTGTCTGGGGCCAACGTCCTGACTTTC. The chain combines TRBV29-1 with TRBJ2-6, with TRBD1 matching 10 bases. The length of the CDR3 is 15 residues. Per the germline V gene, CDR1 is SQVTM and CDR2 is ANQGSEA. V gave up 7 bases and J gave up 1 base; unmatched junction bases: 4. Based on the CDR3 plus reference TRBV29-1 and TRBJ2-6, the full variable domain is SAVISQKPSRDICQRGTSLTIQCQVDSQVTMMFWYRQQPGQSLTLIATANQGSEATYESGFVIDKFPISRPNLTFSTLTVSNMSPEDSSIYLCSAGTGVSGANVLTFGAGSRLTVL.

The table lists this clonotype with many counts. V gene TRBV20-1 combines with J gene TRBJ1-6; D not certain. The CDR3 has 16 amino acids. The germline V and J ends were trimmed by 3 bases and 0 bases, with 12 bases remaining between them. Germline values: CDR1 DFQATT, CDR2 SNEGSKA (reference sequence). The CDR3 region has the DNA TGCAGTGCTAGCGGGCGCATGAGCTCCTATAATTCACCCCTCCACTTT. It specifies CSASGRMSSYNSPLHF.

The chain combines TRBV5-6 with TRBJ2-1, with 9 bases identical to TRBD2. The CDR3 consists of 17 residues. Losses at the gene ends were 2 bases for V and 0 bases for J; bases not matched to a gene: 6. The germline gives CDR1 SGHDT, CDR2 YYEEEE. CDR3 nucleotides: TGTGCCAGCAGCTTTGCGGGAGCGGGGGGCTCCTACAATGAGCAGTTCTTC. Its translation: CASSFAGAGGSYNEQFF.

This clonotype was seen at least ten times. This chain links TRBV7-6 with TRBJ2-7, with 8 positions matching TRBD1. The germline gives CDR1 SGHVS, CDR2 FNYEAQ. Germline trimming cut 2 bases from V and 6 bases from J; bases unmatched to any gene: 3. The CDR3 spans 13 residues. CDR3 DNA sequence: TGTGCCAGCAGCTTAAGACAGGGGAGCGAGCAGTACTTC. Translation: CASSLRQGSEQYF.

At least ten counts were recorded for this clonotype. The rearrangement uses TRBV7-2 and TRBJ2-4, with D possibly matching TRBD2 (6 bases). Germline CDR1 is SGHTA and CDR2 is FQGNSA. Trimming pared 5 bases from V and 13 bases from J, leaving 15 bases between. This CDR3 has 12 amino acids. The DNA for the CDR3 is TGTGCCAGCAGCCAAAGGAGGGAGGAGCAGTACTTC. Protein: CASSQRREEQYF.

This clonotype has more than one count but fewer than ten. The CDR3 DNA sequence: TGCAGTGCGGGAGCCGGGACGCCCGCCGGCTACACCTTC. Translation: CSAGAGTPAGYTF. The V and J genes are TRBV20-1 and TRBJ1-2, with D maybe TRBD1 (5 bases). Deletions cut 6 bases from V and 8 bases from J, with 19 bases between. The CDR3 contains 13 residues. CDR1 and CDR2 from the germline V gene are DFQATT and SNEGSKA (reference sequence).

Concerning this clonotype: A much larger clone sits a single nucleotide away, making a read error possible. V gene TRBV6-5 combines with J gene TRBJ1-2; D gene uncertain. There are 14 residues in the CDR3. Trimming stripped 5 bases from V and 6 bases from J, with 16 bases between. CDR1 and CDR2 from the germline V gene are MNHEY and SVGAGI. CDR3 in DNA: TGTGCCAGCAGTCAAGGACTGTCGAGGAATGGCTACACCTTC. Encoded protein: CASSQGLSRNGYTF.

The chain carries TRBV2 and TRBJ2-1, with 11 bases matching TRBD2. The germline gives CDR1 SNHLY, CDR2 FYNNEI. V lost 6 bases, J lost 4 bases, and 8 bases stayed unmatched. The CDR3 has 16 amino acids. For the CDR3, the DNA is TGTGCCAGCAGGAACCGACTAGCGGGGAGATACAATGAGCAGTTCTTC. As protein: CASRNRLAGRYNEQFF.

The chain joins TRBV6-2 or TRBV6-3 to TRBJ1-5; D is perhaps TRBD1 (6 bases). Per germline, CDR1 MNHEY and CDR2 SVGEGT. The V end lost 0 bases, the J end lost 4 bases, and 13 bases lay between the germline ends. This CDR3 has 16 residues. The CDR3 sequence: CASSYSYSGTNQPQHF. The CDR3 region has the DNA TGTGCCAGCAGTTACTCCTATTCCGGGACAAATCAGCCCCAGCATTTT.